Listed here are 15 T cell receptor beta chains from one sample, sequenced in a study of T-cell reconstitution after alpha-beta-depleted transplantation in children. The library targeted TCRbeta and was prepared with unique molecular identifiers. TCRdb fed the PCR reads into MiXCR, producing one record per CDR3 protein. The data contain 200,000 to 250,000 distinct CDR3 sequences, around 9.9% of them seen just once; the ten biggest clones take up 28%. Material: PBMCs, obtained before TCRalphabeta/CD19-depleted stem cell transplant. These receptor sequences come from a child less than two years old with acute myeloid leukemia, due to receive a stem cell transplant.

This clonotype has ten or more counts. V usage is TRBV5-1 and J usage is TRBJ2-1; D is unclear. The CDR3 runs 12 residues. V was cut by 3 bases and J by 10 bases, with 11 bases left in between. Germline lookup yields CDR1 SGHRS and CDR2 YFSETQ. CDR3 sequence reads: CASSWNTIEQFF. The DNA for the CDR3 is TGCGCCAGCAGCTGGAACACAATCGAGCAGTTCTTC.

The chain employs TRBV28 and TRBJ1-1, with D unclear. CDR3 length: 11 residues. The germline V gene has CDR1 MDHEN and CDR2 SYDVKM. V gave up 7 bases and J gave up 4 bases, with 7 bases separating them. In DNA form, the CDR3 reads TGTGCCAGCACCTTTAGCACTGAAGCTTTCTTT. This sequence encodes CASTFSTEAFF. The variable domain in full, with the rest retrieved from reference TRBV28 and TRBJ1-1, is DVKVTQSSRYLVKRTGEKVFLECVQDMDHENMFWYRQDPGLGLRLIYFSYDVKMKEKGDIPEGYSVSREKKERFSLILESASTNQTSMYLCASTFSTEAFFGQGTRLTVV.

This clonotype was counted many times. V and J are TRBV7-8 and TRBJ2-1; D gene uncertain. V was pared by 5 bases and J by 0 bases, with 11 bases between. There are 15 residues in the CDR3. CDR1 and CDR2 (germline): SGHVS, FQNEAQ. CDR3 residues: CASSLDGVSYNEQFF. Here the CDR3 DNA reads TGTGCCAGCAGCCTTGATGGGGTCTCCTACAATGAGCAGTTCTTC. Together with reference TRBV7-8 and TRBJ2-1, the CDR3 gives the full variable domain: GAGVSQSPRYKVAKRGQDVALRCDPISGHVSLFWYQQALGQGPEFLTYFQNEAQLDKSGLPSDRFFAERPEGSVSTLKIQRTQQEDSAVYLCASSLDGVSYNEQFFGPGTRLTVL.

Points on this clonotype: This could be a read error, since a much larger clone is one nucleotide away. This rearrangement joins TRBV20-1 to TRBJ2-3, with 12 bases fitting TRBD2. V was pared by 0 bases and J by 6 bases, with 7 bases of the junction left unmatched. The germline V gene encodes CDR1 DFQATT and CDR2 SNEGSKA (reference sequence). CDR3 length: 16 amino acids. This CDR3 is CSARDGTSGGWDTQYF. Here the CDR3 DNA reads TGCAGTGCTAGAGATGGCACTAGCGGGGGGTGGGATACGCAGTATTTT.

The chain recombines TRBV5-1 with TRBJ2-1, with a tentative D call TRBD2 (5 bases). The V and J ends lost 4 bases and 10 bases respectively, with 18 bases between them. Germline V gives CDR1 SGHRS, CDR2 YFSETQ. This CDR3 has 14 amino acids. The CDR3 spells CASSQSGLLLEQFF. The CDR3 DNA reads TGCGCCAGCAGCCAGAGCGGCCTTCTTCTCGAGCAGTTCTTC.

This clonotype was seen repeatedly, ten times or more. The genes are TRBV7-2 and TRBJ2-7; 7 positions match TRBD1. The CDR3 loop spans 13 amino acids. The V and J ends lost 2 bases and 5 bases, in that order; junction bases with no gene match: 3. Germline loops: CDR1 SGHTA, CDR2 FQGNSA. CDR3 loop: CASSLRGQNEQYF. The CDR3 bases are TGTGCCAGCAGCTTAAGGGGGCAAAACGAGCAGTACTTC. Combining the CDR3 with reference TRBV7-2 and TRBJ2-7 gives the whole variable domain GAGVSQSPSNKVTEKGKDVELRCDPISGHTALYWYRQSLGQGLEFLIYFQGNSAPDKSGLPSDRFSAERTGGSVSTLTIQRTQQEDSAVYLCASSLRGQNEQYFGPGTRLTVT.

This clonotype came up many times. The V and J genes are TRBV29-1 and TRBJ2-7; 8 bases fit TRBD2. The CDR3 totals 13 residues. After removal of 6 bases from V and 0 bases from J, the junction contained 4 bases not matched to a gene. Germline CDR1 reads SQVTM; CDR2 reads ANQGSEA. As DNA, the CDR3 is TGCAGCGTCCAGACTAGCGCCTCCTACGAGCAGTACTTC. It specifies CSVQTSASYEQYF.

This clonotype was detected ten times or more. The chain couples TRBV7-9 to TRBJ1-1; no definite D call. Germline V gene lookup returns CDR1 SEHNR and CDR2 FQNEAQ (reference sequence). The CDR3 has 11 amino acids. V was shortened by 3 bases and J by 5 bases, with 4 bases between the two germline ends. CDR3 in DNA: TGTGCCAGCAGCTTTCTAACTGAAGCTTTCTTT. It encodes CASSFLTEAFF.

V and J are TRBV27 and TRBJ2-1, with D unclear. Between the trimmed V and J ends, which lost 3 bases and 6 bases, there was a span of 9 bases. The CDR3 runs 13 residues. The germline CDR1 and CDR2 sequences are MNHEY and SMNVEV (reference sequence). In DNA, the CDR3 is TGTGCCAGCAGTTTGAGGAACAGCAATGAGCAGTTCTTC. It is translated as CASSLRNSNEQFF.

In its sample, this clonotype was seen many times. The V gene is TRBV18, the J gene TRBJ2-7; D is possibly TRBD1 (5 bases). Germline V gene lookup returns CDR1 KGHSH and CDR2 LQKENI. V was cut by 3 bases and J by 3 bases, with 9 bases left in between. The CDR3 covers 13 residues. In nucleotides, the CDR3 is TGTGCCAGCTCACCGACAGAATTCTACGAGCAGTACTTC. It encodes CASSPTEFYEQYF.

Ten or more counts support this clonotype. V is TRBV7-9 and J is TRBJ1-2; D remains unclear. The CDR3 is 12 amino acids. The germline gives CDR1 SEHNR, CDR2 FQNEAQ (reference sequence). V gave up 3 bases and J gave up 5 bases, with 7 bases separating them. The CDR3 DNA reads TGTGCCAGCAGCTTTAACGGTTATGGCTACACCTTC. Protein sequence: CASSFNGYGYTF.

This clonotype has a count of ten or more. The CDR3 bases are TGCGCCAGCAGCTGGGAGGACAGGGGCACTAGCACAGATACGCAGTATTTT. It specifies CASSWEDRGTSTDTQYF. This sequence joins TRBV5-1 and TRBJ2-3; 9 bases match TRBD1. The CDR3 runs 17 residues. Germline V gene sequence: CDR1 SGHRS, CDR2 YFSETQ. V lost 3 bases, J lost 0 bases, and 8 bases stayed unmatched. Based on the CDR3 plus reference TRBV5-1 and TRBJ2-3, the full variable domain is KAGVTQTPRYLIKTRGQQVTLSCSPISGHRSVSWYQQTPGQGLQFLFEYFSETQRNKGNFPGRFSGRQFSNSRSEMNVSTLELGDSALYLCASSWEDRGTSTDTQYFGPGTRLTVL.

This clonotype was recorded at least ten times. V and J are TRBV5-1 and TRBJ2-1; weak D call: TRBD1 (5 bases). V lost 5 bases and J 6 bases, leaving 9 bases between the germline ends. The CDR3 spans 12 residues. CDR1 and CDR2 (germline): SGHRS, YFSETQ. This CDR3 reads CASSHQGNEQFF. The CDR3 DNA is TGCGCCAGCAGTCACCAGGGCAATGAGCAGTTCTTC.

This clonotype was seen many times. The genes are TRBV3-1 and TRBJ1-2; no firm D call. Germline assignment: CDR1 LGHDT and CDR2 YNNKEL (reference sequence). V lost 3 bases to trimming and J lost 4 bases, with 18 bases between them. The CDR3 contains 16 residues. In DNA, the CDR3 is TGTGCCAGCAGCCACTCTGGAGGAGACCCATTCTATGGCTACACCTTC. Amino acid sequence: CASSHSGGDPFYGYTF.

The chain couples TRBV14 to TRBJ2-1, with TRBD2 matching 13 bases. CDR1 SGHDN and CDR2 FVKESK come from the germline V gene. There are 16 residues in the CDR3. With 4 bases clipped from V and 2 bases from J, the junction kept 2 bases outside the gene matches. CDR3 protein: CASSPTSGGPYNEQFF. The CDR3 DNA reads TGTGCCAGCAGCCCGACTAGCGGGGGGCCCTACAATGAGCAGTTCTTC.